These 5 T cell receptor beta chains were sequenced from one sample in a study of T cell repertoires in cytomegalovirus infection. Via MiXCR, TCRdb re-called the reads, giving one row per CDR3 protein. This sample has about 360,000 distinct CDR3 sequences; 15% to 20% occur once, and the top ten carry roughly 9%. Sequenced: PBMCs. Receptors originate from a human donor in good health (CMV status not recorded). Some clones in this sample may be carry-over from other donors' samples.

This clonotype was observed many times. CDR3 residues: CASSLGGTSGEQFF. The CDR3 DNA reads as TGTGCCAGCAGCTTGGGAGGCACTAGCGGTGAGCAGTTCTTC. The chain employs TRBV5-5 and TRBJ2-1; 8 bases line up with TRBD2. The length of the CDR3 is 14 residues. The germline V gene has CDR1 SGHKS and CDR2 YYEKEE (reference sequence). V shed 0 bases, J shed 9 bases, and the junction held 5 bases outside the gene matches.

This clonotype was seen at least ten times. The J gene is TRBJ1-5, the V gene TRBV6-1, with a possible D match to TRBD1 (6 bases). The V and J ends lost 3 bases and 1 base respectively, with 16 bases between them. The CDR3 contains 17 residues. The V gene's germline CDR1 is MNHNS and CDR2 SASEGT. The CDR3 DNA follows: TGTGCCAGCAGTGATGGGGGGCCATTAGGAAGCAATCAGCCCCAGCATTTT. This encodes CASSDGGPLGSNQPQHF.

This clonotype has only a few counts. V is TRBV6-5 and J is TRBJ1-4, with a possible D match to TRBD1 (6 bases). Trimming removed 2 bases from V and 6 bases from J, with 7 bases in between. Germline lookup yields CDR1 MNHEY and CDR2 SVGAGI. The CDR3 contains 13 residues. The CDR3 protein is CASSYEGDEKLFF. CDR3 DNA: TGTGCCAGCAGTTACGAGGGGGATGAAAAACTGTTTTTT.

V is TRBV6-1 and J is TRBJ1-2, with D maybe TRBD1 (5 bases). V was cut by 3 bases and J by 3 bases, with 11 bases left in between. The CDR3 is made up of 14 amino acids. Germline V gene sequence: CDR1 MNHNS, CDR2 SASEGT. CDR3 nucleotide sequence: TGTGCCAGCAGTGAGGAACAGGTTTACTATGGCTACACCTTC. This codes for CASSEEQVYYGYTF.

This clonotype was detected only a few times. V gene TRBV3-1 combines with J gene TRBJ2-7, with 8 bases matching TRBD2. Trimming took 1 base from V and 3 from J; bases not matched to a gene: 11. The CDR3 is 17 residues long. Germline values: CDR1 LGHDT, CDR2 YNNKEL (reference sequence). The CDR3 here is CASSQASGSSKDYEQYF. The CDR3 DNA reads TGTGCCAGCAGCCAAGCCAGCGGGAGTTCGAAAGACTACGAGCAGTACTTC.